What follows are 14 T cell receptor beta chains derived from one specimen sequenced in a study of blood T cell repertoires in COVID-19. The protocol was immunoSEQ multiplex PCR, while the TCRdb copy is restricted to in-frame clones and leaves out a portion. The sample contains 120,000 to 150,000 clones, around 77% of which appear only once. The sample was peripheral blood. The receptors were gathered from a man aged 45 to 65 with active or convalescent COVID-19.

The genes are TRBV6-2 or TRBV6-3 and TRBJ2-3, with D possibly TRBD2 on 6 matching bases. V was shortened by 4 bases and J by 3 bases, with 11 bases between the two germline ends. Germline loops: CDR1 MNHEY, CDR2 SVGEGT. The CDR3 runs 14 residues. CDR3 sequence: CASSWGLSTDTQYF. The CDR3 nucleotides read TGTGCCAGCAGTTGGGGACTTTCGACAGATACGCAGTATTTT.

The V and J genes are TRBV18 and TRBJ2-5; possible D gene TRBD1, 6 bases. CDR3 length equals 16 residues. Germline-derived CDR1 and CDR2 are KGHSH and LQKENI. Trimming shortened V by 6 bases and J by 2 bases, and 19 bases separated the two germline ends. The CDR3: CASSLWTGTQQETQYF. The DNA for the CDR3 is TGTGCCAGCTCTCTTTGGACCGGGACACAACAAGAGACCCAGTACTTC.

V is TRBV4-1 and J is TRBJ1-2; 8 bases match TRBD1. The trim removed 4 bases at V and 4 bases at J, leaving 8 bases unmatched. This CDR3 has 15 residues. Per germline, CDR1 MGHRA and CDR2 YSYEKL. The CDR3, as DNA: TGCGCCAGCAGCCCGCACAGGGGGGGAGGCTATGGCTACACCTTC. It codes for CASSPHRGGGYGYTF.

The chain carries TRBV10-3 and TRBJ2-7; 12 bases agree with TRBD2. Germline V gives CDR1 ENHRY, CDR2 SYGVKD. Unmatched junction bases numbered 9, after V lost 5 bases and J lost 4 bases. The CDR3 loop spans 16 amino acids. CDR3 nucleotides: TGTGCCATCAGTCCGTCGACTAGCGGGAGAGCGTACGAGCAGTACTTC. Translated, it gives CAISPSTSGRAYEQYF.

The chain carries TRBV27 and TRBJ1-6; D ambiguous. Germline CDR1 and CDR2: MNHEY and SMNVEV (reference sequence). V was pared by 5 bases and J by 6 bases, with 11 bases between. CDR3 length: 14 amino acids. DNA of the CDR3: TGTGCCAGCAGTCTTAACGGAGTTAATTCACCCCTCCACTTT. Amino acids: CASSLNGVNSPLHF.

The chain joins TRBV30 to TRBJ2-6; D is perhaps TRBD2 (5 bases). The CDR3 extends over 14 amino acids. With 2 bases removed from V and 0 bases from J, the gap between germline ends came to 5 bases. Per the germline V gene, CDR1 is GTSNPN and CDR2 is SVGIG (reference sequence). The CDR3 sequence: CAWSRGSGANVLTF. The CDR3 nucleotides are TGTGCCTGGAGTCGGGGCTCTGGGGCCAACGTCCTGACTTTC.

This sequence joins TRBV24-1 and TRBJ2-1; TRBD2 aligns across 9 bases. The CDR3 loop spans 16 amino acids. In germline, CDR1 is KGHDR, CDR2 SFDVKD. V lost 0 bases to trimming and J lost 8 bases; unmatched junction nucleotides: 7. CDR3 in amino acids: CATSDLASGIGDEQFF. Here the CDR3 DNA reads TGTGCCACCAGTGATTTGGCTAGCGGGATTGGCGATGAGCAGTTCTTC.

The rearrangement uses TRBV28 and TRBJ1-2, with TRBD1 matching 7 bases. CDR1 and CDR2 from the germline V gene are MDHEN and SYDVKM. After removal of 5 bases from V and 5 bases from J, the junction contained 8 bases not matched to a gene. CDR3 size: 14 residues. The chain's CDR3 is CASSQETGRYGYTF. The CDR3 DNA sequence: TGTGCCAGCAGTCAAGAGACAGGGCGGTATGGCTACACCTTC.

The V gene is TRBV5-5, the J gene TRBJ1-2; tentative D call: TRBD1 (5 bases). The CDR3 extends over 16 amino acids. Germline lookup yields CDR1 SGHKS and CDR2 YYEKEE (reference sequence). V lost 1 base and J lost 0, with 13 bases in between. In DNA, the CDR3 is TGTGCCAGCAGCTTGATCTCCAGGGTGTCTAACTATGGCTACACCTTC. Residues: CASSLISRVSNYGYTF.

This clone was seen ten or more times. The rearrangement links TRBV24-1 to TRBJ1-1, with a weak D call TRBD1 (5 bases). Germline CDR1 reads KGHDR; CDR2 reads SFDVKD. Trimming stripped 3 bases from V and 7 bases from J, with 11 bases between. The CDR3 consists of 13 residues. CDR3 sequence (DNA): TGTGCCACCAGTGATAATGGGGGGATTGAAGCTTTCTTT. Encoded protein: CATSDNGGIEAFF.

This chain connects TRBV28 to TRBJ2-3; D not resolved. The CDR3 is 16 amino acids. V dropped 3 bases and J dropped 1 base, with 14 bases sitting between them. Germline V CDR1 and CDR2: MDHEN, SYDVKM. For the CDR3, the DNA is TGTGCCAGCAGTTTTCCCTTGAGAGCTGGCACAGATACGCAGTATTTT. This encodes CASSFPLRAGTDTQYF.

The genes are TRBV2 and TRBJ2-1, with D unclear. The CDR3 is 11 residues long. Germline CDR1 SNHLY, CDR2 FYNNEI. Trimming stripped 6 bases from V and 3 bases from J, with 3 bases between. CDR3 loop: CASSYYNEQFF. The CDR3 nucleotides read TGTGCCAGCAGCTACTACAATGAGCAGTTCTTC.

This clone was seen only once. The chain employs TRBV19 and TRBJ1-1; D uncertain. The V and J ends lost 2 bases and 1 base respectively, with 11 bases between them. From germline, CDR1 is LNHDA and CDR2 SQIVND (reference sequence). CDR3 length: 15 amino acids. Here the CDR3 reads CASSISREGNTEAFF. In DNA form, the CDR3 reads TGTGCCAGTAGTATAAGTCGGGAGGGGAACACTGAAGCTTTCTTT.

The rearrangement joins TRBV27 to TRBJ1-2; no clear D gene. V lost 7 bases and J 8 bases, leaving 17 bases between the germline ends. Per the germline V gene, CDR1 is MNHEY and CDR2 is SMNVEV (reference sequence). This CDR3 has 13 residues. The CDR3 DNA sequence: TGTGCCAGCACCAAAGAGGGATTGAGAGGCTACACCTTC. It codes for CASTKEGLRGYTF.